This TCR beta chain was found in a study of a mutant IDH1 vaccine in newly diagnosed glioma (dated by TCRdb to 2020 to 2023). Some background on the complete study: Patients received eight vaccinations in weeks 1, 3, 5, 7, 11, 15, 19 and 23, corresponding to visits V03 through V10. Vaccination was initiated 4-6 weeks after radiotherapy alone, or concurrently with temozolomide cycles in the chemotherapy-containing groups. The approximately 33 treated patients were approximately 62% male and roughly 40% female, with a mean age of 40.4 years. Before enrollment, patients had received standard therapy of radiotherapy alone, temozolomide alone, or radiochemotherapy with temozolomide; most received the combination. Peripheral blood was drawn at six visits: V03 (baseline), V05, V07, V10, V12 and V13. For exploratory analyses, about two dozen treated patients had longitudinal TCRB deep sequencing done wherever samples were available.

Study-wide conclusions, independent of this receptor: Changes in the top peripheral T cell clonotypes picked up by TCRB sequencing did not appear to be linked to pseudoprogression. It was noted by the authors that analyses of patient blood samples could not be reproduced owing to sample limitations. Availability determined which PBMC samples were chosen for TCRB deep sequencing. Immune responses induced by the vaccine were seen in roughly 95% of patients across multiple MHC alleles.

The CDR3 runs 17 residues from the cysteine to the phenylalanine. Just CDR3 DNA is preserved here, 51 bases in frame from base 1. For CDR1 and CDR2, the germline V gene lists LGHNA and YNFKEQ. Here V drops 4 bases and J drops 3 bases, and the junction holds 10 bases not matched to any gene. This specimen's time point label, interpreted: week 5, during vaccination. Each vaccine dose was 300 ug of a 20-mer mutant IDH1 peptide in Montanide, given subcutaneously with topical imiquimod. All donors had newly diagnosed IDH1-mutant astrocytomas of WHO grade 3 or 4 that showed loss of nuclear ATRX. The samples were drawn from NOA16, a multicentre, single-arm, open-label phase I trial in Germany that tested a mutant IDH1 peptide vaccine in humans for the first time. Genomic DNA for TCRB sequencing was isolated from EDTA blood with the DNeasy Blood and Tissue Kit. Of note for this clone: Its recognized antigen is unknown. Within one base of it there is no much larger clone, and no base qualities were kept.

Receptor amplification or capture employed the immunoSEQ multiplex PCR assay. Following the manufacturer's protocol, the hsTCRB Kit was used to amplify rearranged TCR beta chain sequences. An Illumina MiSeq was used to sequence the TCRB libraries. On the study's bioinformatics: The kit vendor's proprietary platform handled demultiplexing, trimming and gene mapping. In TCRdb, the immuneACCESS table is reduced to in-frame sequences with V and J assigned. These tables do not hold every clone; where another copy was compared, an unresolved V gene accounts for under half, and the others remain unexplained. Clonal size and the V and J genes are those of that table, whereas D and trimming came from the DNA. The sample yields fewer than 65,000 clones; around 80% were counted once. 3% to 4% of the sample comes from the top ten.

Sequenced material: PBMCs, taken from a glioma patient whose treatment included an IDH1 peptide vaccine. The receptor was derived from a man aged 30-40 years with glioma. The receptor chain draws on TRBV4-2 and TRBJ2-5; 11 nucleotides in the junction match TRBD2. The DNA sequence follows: TGTGCCAGCAGCCCCCTTTATGGGACTAGCGGAGAAGAGACCCAGTACTTC. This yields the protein CASSPLYGTSGEETQYF.